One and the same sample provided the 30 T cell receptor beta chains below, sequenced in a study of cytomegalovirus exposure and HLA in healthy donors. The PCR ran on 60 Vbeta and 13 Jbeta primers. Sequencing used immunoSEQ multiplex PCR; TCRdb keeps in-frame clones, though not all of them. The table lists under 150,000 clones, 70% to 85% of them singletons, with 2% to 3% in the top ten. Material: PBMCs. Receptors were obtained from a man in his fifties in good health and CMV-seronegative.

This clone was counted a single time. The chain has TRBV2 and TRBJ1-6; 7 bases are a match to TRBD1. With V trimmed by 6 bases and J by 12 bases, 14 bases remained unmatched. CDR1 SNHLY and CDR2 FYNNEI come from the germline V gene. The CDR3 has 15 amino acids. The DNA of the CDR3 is TGTGCCAGCAGACGGGACAGCCTCTTAGGGCGACCCCTCCACTTT. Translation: CASRRDSLLGRPLHF. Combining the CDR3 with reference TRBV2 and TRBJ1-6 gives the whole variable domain EPEVTQTPSHQVTQMGQEVILRCVPISNHLYFYWYRQILGQKVEFLVSFYNNEISEKSEIFDDQFSVERPDGSNFTLKIRSTKLEDSAMYFCASRRDSLLGRPLHFGNGTRLTVT.

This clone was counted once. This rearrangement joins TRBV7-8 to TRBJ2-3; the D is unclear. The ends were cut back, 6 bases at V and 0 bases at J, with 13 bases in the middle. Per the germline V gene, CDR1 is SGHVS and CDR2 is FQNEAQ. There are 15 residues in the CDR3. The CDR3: CASRGSRFSTDTQYF. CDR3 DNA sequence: TGTGCCAGCAGGGGCAGTCGGTTTAGCACAGATACGCAGTATTTT.

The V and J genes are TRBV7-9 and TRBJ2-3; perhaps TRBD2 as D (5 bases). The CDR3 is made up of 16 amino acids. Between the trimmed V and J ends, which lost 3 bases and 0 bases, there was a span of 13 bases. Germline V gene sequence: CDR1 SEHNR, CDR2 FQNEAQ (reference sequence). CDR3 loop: CASSFSPRTSTDTQYF. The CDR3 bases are TGTGCCAGCAGCTTTAGTCCACGGACTAGCACAGATACGCAGTATTTT.

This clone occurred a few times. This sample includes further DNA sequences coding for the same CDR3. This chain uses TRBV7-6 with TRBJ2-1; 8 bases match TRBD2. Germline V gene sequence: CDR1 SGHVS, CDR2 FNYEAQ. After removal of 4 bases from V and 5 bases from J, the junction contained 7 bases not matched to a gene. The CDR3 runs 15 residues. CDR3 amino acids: CASSSSGGNNNEQFF. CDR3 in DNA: TGTGCCAGCAGCTCGAGCGGGGGAAATAACAATGAGCAGTTCTTC.

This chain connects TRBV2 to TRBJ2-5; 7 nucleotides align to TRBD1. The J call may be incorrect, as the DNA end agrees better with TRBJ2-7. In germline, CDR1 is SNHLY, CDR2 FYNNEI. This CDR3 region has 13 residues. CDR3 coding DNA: TGTGCCAGCAGTGGGCAGGGGGAATCCGAGCAGTACTTC. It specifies CASSGQGESEQYF.

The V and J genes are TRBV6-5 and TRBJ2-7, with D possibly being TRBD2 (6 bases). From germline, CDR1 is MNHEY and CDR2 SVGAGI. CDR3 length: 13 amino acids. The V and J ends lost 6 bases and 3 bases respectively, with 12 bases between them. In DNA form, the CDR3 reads TGTGCCAGCAGAGGACTACACTTCTACGAGCAGTACTTC. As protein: CASRGLHFYEQYF.

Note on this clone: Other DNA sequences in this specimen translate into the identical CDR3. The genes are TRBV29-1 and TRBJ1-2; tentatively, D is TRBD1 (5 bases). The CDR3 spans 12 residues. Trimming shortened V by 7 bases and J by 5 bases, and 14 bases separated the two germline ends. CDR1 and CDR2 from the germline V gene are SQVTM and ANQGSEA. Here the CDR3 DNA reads TGCAGCGCCATCCAGGGCTCGTATGGCTACACCTTC. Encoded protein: CSAIQGSYGYTF.

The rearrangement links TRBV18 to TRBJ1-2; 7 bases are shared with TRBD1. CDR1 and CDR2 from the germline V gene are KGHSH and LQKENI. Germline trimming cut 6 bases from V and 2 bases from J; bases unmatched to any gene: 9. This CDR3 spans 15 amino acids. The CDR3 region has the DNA TGTGCCAGCTCGGAGAACAGGGGTCCAAACTATGGCTACACCTTC. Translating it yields CASSENRGPNYGYTF.

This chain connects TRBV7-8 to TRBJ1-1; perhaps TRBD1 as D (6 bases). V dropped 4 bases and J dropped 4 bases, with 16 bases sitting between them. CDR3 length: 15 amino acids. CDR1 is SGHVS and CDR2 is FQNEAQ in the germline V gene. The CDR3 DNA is TGTGCCAGCAGCTCAGCCAGGGGAAAAGGCACTGAAGCTTTCTTT. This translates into CASSSARGKGTEAFF.

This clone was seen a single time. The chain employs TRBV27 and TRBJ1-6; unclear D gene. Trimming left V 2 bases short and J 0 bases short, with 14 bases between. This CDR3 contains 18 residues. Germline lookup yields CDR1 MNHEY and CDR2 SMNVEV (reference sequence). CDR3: CASSLRQLPSSYNSPLHF. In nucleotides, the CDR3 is TGTGCCAGCAGTTTAAGGCAGTTACCTAGCTCCTATAATTCACCCCTCCACTTT.

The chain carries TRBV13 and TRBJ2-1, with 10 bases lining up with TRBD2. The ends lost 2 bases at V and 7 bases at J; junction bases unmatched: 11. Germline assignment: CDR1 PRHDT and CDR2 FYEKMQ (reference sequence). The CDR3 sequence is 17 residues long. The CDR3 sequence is CASSLTPGLAVPNEQFF. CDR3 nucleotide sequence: TGTGCCAGCAGCTTAACCCCCGGACTAGCGGTCCCTAATGAGCAGTTCTTC.

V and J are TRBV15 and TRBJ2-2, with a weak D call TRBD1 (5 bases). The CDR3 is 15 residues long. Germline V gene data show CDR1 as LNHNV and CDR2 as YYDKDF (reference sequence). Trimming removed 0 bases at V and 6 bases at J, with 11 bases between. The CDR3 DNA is TGTGCCACCAGCAGAGAGGTCCGCAGGGCCGGGGAGCTGTTTTTT. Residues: CATSREVRRAGELFF.

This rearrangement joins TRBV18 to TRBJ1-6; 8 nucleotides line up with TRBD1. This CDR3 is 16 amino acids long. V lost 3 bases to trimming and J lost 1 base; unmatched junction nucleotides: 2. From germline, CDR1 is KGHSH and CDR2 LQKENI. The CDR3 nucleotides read TGTGCCAGCTCACCCGACAGGGGATCCTATAATTCACCCCTCCACTTT. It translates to CASSPDRGSYNSPLHF.

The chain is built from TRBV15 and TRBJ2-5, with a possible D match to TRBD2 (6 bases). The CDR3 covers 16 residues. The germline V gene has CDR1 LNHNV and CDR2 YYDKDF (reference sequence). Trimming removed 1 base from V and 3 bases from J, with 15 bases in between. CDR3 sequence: CATSRGWGDGEETQYF. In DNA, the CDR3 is TGTGCCACCAGCAGAGGGTGGGGGGATGGAGAAGAGACCCAGTACTTC.

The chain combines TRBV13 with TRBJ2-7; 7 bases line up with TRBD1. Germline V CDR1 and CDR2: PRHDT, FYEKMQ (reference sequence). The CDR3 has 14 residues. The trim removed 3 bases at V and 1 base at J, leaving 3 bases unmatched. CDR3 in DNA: TGTGCCAGCAGCTTCGGCAGGGGGTCCTACGAGCAGTACTTC. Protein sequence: CASSFGRGSYEQYF.

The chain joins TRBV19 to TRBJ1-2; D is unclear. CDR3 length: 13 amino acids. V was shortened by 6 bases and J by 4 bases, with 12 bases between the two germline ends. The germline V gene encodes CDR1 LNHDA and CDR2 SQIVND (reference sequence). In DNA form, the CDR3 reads TGTGCCAGTAGCCCCCATGGGCTCTATGGCTACACCTTC. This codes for CASSPHGLYGYTF.

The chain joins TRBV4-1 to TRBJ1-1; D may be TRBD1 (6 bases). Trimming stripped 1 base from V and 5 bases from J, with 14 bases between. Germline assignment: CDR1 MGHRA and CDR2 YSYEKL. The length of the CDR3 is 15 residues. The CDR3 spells CASSQAVTGMTEAFF. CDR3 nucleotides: TGCGCCAGCAGCCAAGCTGTTACAGGGATGACTGAAGCTTTCTTT.

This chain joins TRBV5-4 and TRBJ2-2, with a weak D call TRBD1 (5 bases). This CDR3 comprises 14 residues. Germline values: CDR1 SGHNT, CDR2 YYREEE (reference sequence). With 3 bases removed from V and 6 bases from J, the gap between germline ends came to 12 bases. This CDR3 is CASSSYQTAGELFF. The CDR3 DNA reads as TGTGCCAGCAGCTCTTACCAGACAGCCGGGGAGCTGTTTTTT.

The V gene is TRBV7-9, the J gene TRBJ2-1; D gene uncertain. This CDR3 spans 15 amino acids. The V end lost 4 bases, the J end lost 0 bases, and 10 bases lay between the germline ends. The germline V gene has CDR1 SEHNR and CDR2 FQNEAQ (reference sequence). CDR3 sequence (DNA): TGTGCCAGCAGCTCCCCCGGGTCCTCCTACAATGAGCAGTTCTTC. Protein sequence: CASSSPGSSYNEQFF.

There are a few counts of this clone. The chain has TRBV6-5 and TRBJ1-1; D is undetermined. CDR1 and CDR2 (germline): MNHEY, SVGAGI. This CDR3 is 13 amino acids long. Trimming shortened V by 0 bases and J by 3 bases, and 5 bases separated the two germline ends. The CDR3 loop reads CASSYSQYTEAFF. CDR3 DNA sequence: TGTGCCAGCAGTTACTCCCAATACACTGAAGCTTTCTTT.

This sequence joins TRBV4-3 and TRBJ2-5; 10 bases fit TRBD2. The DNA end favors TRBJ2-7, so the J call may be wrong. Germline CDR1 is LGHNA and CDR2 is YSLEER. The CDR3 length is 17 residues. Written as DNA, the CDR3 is TGCGCCAGCAGCCTCTTGATAGGGACTAGCGAAAACTACGAGCAGTACTTC. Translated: CASSLLIGTSENYEQYF.

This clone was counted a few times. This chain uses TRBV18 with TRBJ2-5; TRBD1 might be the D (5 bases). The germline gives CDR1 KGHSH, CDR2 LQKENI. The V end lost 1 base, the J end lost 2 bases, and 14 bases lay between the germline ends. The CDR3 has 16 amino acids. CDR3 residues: CASSPQGPGGQETQYF. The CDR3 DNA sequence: TGTGCCAGCTCACCACAGGGGCCCGGCGGTCAAGAGACCCAGTACTTC.

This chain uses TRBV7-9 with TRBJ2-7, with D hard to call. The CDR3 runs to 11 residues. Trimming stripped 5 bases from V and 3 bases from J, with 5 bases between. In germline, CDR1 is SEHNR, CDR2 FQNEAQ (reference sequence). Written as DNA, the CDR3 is TGTGCCAGCAGCCACAGCTACGAGCAGTACTTC. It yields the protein CASSHSYEQYF.

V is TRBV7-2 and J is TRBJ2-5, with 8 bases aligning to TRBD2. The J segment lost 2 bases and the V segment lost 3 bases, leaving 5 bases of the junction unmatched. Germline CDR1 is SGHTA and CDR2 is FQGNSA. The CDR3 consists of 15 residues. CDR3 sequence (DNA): TGTGCCAGCAGCTTTCTATCGGGGGGGCAAGAGACCCAGTACTTC. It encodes CASSFLSGGQETQYF. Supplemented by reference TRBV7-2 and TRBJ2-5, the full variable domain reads GAGVSQSPSNKVTEKGKDVELRCDPISGHTALYWYRQSLGQGLEFLIYFQGNSAPDKSGLPSDRFSAERTGGSVSTLTIQRTQQEDSAVYLCASSFLSGGQETQYFGPGTRLLVL.

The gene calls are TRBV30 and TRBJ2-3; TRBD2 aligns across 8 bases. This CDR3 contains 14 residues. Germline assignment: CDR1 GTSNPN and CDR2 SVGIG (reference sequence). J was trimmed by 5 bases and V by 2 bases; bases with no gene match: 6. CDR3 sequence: CAWSLGGGEDTQYF. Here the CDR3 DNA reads TGTGCCTGGAGTCTCGGGGGGGGCGAAGATACGCAGTATTTT.

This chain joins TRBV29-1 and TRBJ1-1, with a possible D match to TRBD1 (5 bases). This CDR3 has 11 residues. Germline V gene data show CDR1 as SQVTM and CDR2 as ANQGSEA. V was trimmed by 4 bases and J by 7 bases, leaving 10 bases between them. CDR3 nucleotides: TGCAGCGTTGGGGGGGGGAGTGAAGCTTTCTTT. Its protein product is CSVGGGSEAFF.

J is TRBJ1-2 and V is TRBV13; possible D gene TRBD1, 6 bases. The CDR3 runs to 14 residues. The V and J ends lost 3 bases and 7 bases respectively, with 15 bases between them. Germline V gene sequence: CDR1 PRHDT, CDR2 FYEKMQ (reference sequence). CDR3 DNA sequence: TGTGCCAGCAGCTTCCGGACAGTAGCGAGTGGCTACACCTTC. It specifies CASSFRTVASGYTF.

The CDR3 protein is CASSLGFRRADTQYF. CDR3 DNA: TGTGCCAGCAGCTTAGGGTTCCGGAGGGCAGATACGCAGTATTTT. The chain uses TRBV11-1 and TRBJ2-3, with TRBD2 as a possible D gene (6 bases). This CDR3 contains 15 residues. The germline V and J ends were trimmed by 1 base and 4 bases, with 12 bases remaining between them. The germline CDR1 and CDR2 sequences are SGHAT and FQDESV (reference sequence).

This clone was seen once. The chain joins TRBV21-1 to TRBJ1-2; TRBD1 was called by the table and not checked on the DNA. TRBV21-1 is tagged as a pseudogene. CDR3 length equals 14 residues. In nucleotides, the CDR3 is TGTGCCAGCAGCATGGCCCTGGACAGGGATGGCTACACCTTC. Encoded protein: CASSMALDRDGYTF.

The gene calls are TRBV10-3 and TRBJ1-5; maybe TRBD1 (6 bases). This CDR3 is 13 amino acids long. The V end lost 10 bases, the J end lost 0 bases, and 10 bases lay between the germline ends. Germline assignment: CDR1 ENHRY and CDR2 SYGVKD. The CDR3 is CASGGNSNQPQHF. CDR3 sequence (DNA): TGTGCCAGCGGGGGCAATAGCAATCAGCCCCAGCATTTT.